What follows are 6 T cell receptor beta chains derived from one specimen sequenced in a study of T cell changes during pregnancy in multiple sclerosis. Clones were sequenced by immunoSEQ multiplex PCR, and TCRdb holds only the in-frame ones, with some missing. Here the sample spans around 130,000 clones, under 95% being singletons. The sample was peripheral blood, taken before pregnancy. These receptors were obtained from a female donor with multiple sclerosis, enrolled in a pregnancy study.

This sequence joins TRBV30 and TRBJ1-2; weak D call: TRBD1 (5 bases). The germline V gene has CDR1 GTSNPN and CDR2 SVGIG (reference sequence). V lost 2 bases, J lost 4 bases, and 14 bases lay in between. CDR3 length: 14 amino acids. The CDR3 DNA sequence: TGTGCCTGGAGTCGGCAGGGTTTTAGCTATGGCTACACCTTC. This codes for CAWSRQGFSYGYTF.

This CDR3 is CASSGARGETNYGYTF. The CDR3, as DNA: TGTGCCAGCAGTGGAGCCAGGGGCGAAACAAACTATGGCTACACCTTC. This sequence joins TRBV6-1 and TRBJ1-2; the D gene is possibly TRBD1 (6 bases). Germline loops: CDR1 MNHNS, CDR2 SASEGT. The CDR3 has 16 amino acids. Trimming removed 4 bases at V and 2 bases at J, with 17 bases between.

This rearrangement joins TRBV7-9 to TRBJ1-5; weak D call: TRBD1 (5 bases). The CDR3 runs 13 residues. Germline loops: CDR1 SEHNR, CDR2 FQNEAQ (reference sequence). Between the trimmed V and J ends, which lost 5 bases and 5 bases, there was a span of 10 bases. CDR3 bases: TGTGCCAGCAGCCTCGACAGATATCAGCCCCAGCATTTT. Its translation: CASSLDRYQPQHF.

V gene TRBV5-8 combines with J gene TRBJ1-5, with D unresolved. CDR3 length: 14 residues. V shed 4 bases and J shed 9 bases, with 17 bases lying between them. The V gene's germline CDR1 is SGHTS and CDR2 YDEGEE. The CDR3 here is CASSQRSTRGPQHF. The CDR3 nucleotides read TGTGCCAGCAGCCAAAGGTCCACCCGAGGGCCCCAGCATTTT. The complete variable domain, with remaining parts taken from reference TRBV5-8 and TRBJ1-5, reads EAGVTQSPTHLIKTRGQQATLRCSPISGHTSVYWYQQALGLGLQFLLWYDEGEERNRGNFPPRFSGRQFPNYSSELNVNALELEDSALYLCASSQRSTRGPQHFGDGTRLSIL.

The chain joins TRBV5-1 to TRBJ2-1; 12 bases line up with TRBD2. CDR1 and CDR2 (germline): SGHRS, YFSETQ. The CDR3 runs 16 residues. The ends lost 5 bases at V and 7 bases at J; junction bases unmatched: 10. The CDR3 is CASSPTSGRFGNEQFF. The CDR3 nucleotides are TGCGCCAGCAGTCCTACTAGCGGGAGGTTCGGGAATGAGCAGTTCTTC.

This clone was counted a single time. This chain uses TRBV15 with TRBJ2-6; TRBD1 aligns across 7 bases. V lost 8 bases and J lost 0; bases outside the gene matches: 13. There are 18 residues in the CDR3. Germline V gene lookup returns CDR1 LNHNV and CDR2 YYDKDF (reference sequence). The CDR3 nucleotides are TGTGCCACCTCCAAACGGCAGGGGGTAAGCTCTGGGGCCAACGTCCTGACTTTC. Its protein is CATSKRQGVSSGANVLTF.